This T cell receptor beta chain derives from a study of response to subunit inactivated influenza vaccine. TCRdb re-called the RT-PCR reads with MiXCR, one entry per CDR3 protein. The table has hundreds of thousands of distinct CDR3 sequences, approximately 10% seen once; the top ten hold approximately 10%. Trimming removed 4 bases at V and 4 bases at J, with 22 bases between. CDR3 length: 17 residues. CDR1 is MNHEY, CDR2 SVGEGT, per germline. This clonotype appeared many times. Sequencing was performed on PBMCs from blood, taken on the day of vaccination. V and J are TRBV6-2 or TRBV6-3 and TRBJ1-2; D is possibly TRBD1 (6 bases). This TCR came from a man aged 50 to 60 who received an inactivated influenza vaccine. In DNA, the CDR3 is TGTGCCAGCAGTTTGTTGACAGGCCACAGGGTTGGCTATGGCTACACCTTC. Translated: CASSLLTGHRVGYGYTF.